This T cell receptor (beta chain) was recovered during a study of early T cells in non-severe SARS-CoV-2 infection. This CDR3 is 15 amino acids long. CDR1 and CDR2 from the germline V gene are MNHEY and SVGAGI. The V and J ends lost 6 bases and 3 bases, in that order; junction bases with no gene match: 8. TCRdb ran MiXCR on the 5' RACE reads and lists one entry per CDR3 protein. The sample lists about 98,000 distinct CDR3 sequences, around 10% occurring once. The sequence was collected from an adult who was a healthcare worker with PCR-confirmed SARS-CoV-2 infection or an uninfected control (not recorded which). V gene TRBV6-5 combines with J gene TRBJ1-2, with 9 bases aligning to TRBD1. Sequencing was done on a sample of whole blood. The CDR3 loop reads CASRDRGSPYYGYTF. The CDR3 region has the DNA TGTGCCAGCAGGGACAGGGGATCCCCCTACTATGGCTACACCTTC.